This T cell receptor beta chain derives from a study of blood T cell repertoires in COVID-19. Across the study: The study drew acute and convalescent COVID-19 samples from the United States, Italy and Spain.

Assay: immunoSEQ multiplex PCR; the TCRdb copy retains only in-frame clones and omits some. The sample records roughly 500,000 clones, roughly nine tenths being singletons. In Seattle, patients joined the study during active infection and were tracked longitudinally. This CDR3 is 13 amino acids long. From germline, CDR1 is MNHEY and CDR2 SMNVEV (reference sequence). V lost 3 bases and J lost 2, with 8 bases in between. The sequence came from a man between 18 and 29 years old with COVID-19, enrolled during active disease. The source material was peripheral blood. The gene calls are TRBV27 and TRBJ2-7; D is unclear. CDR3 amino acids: CASSFTPAYEQYF. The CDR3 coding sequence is TGTGCCAGCAGTTTTACACCAGCCTACGAGCAGTACTTC.